One sample yielded the 20 T cell receptor beta chains listed below, sequenced in a study of T-cell reconstitution after alpha-beta-depleted transplantation in children. Construction of the TCRbeta library involved unique molecular identifiers. TCRdb independently ran MiXCR on the PCR reads; one entry per CDR3 protein. The sample consists of 500,000 to 600,000 distinct CDR3 sequences, 32% of them appearing once. Sequenced material: PBMCs from the stem cell graft donor, taken from the stem cell graft. The origin of the receptors is a human donor who donated a stem cell graft to a child with aplastic anemia.

V and J are TRBV20-1 and TRBJ1-1; D call uncertain. CDR1 is DFQATT, CDR2 SNEGSKA, per germline (reference sequence). Deletions cut 0 bases from V and 9 bases from J, with 14 bases between. The CDR3 is 13 amino acids. The CDR3 nucleotides are TGCAGTGCTAGAGAGGGGTGGGCCCCACAAGCTTTCTTT. Encoded protein: CSAREGWAPQAFF.

The chain joins TRBV5-6 to TRBJ2-5; the D gene is possibly TRBD2 (6 bases). Germline assignment: CDR1 SGHDT and CDR2 YYEEEE. The CDR3 is 15 residues long. With 1 base removed from V and 3 bases from J, the gap between germline ends came to 13 bases. The CDR3 DNA is TGTGCCAGCAGCTTGATCTCGGTAGCGGAAGAGACCCAGTACTTC. Residues: CASSLISVAEETQYF.

This chain links TRBV7-9 with TRBJ2-3; no clear D. The CDR3 is 16 amino acids. Trimming pared 1 base from V and 2 bases from J, leaving 13 bases between. Germline lookup yields CDR1 SEHNR and CDR2 FQNEAQ (reference sequence). CDR3 sequence: CASSLVSPDPTDTQYF. The CDR3 coding sequence is TGTGCCAGCAGCTTAGTCAGCCCAGATCCCACAGATACGCAGTATTTT.

There are a few counts of this clonotype. The V gene is TRBV13, the J gene TRBJ2-1; 9 bases fit TRBD1. The J segment lost 8 bases and the V segment lost 4 bases, leaving 6 bases of the junction unmatched. This CDR3 region has 14 residues. Germline V lookup: CDR1 PRHDT, CDR2 FYEKMQ (reference sequence). CDR3 protein: CASSSNRGRYEQFF. The CDR3 DNA is TGTGCCAGCAGCTCGAACAGGGGGCGATATGAGCAGTTCTTC.

The chain recombines TRBV19 with TRBJ2-1, with D unclear. Trimming stripped 5 bases from V and 8 bases from J, with 13 bases between. Germline V CDR1 and CDR2: LNHDA, SQIVND (reference sequence). The CDR3 consists of 13 residues. This chain's CDR3 is CASSLYNLDEQFF. For the CDR3, the DNA is TGTGCCAGTAGTTTATATAATTTGGATGAGCAGTTCTTC.

Only a few counts were recorded for this clonotype. V and J are TRBV6-5 and TRBJ2-1, with D unclear. The CDR3 is 13 residues long. The germline V gene encodes CDR1 MNHEY and CDR2 SVGAGI. With 4 bases removed from V and 4 bases from J, the gap between germline ends came to 8 bases. CDR3 DNA: TGTGCCAGCAGTTTCGACAAATACAATGAGCAGTTCTTC. Translating gives CASSFDKYNEQFF.

The chain uses TRBV20-1 and TRBJ1-2; D remains ambiguous. V was cut by 1 base and J by 4 bases, with 13 bases left in between. Germline-derived CDR1 and CDR2 are DFQATT and SNEGSKA (reference sequence). The CDR3 runs 14 residues. The CDR3 region is CSARAGEAGYGYTF. In DNA form, the CDR3 reads TGCAGTGCTAGAGCCGGGGAGGCAGGCTATGGCTACACCTTC.

This clonotype has just a few counts. The rearrangement joins TRBV7-2 to TRBJ1-1, with D perhaps matching TRBD1 (5 bases). Trimming removed 3 bases at V and 5 bases at J, with 16 bases between. The CDR3 loop spans 15 amino acids. Germline assignment: CDR1 SGHTA and CDR2 FQGNSA. CDR3 residues: CASSFPSWGETEAFF. CDR3 nucleotide sequence: TGTGCCAGCAGCTTCCCCAGTTGGGGGGAAACTGAAGCTTTCTTT.

The V gene is TRBV7-3, the J gene TRBJ1-1; D unresolved. V shed 0 bases and J shed 10 bases, with 12 bases lying between them. In germline, CDR1 is SGHTA, CDR2 FQGTGA. This CDR3 has 13 residues. Here the CDR3 DNA reads TGTGCCAGCAGCTTAACGGGAGAGTCACGAGCTTTCTTT. It codes for CASSLTGESRAFF.

This clonotype occurred a few times. The chain recombines TRBV6-1 with TRBJ2-7, with 8 bases fitting TRBD1. The CDR3 has 13 residues. The V segment lost 11 bases and the J segment 3 bases; nucleotides outside the gene matches: 9. Germline CDR1 MNHNS, CDR2 SASEGT. CDR3 protein: CACEDRVGYEQYF. In DNA, the CDR3 is TGTGCCTGTGAGGACAGGGTGGGCTACGAGCAGTACTTC.

The V gene is TRBV12-3 or TRBV12-4, the J gene TRBJ1-2; no reliable D call. The CDR3 runs 16 residues. Trimming removed 6 bases from V and 4 bases from J, with 21 bases in between. The CDR3 DNA reads as TGTGCCAGCAGCCCCGGGATGGCAGCGAACCGCTATGGCTACACCTTC. Its protein is CASSPGMAANRYGYTF.

The table lists this clonotype with a few counts. The V call is TRBV18, the J call TRBJ1-5; no clear D gene. In germline, CDR1 is KGHSH, CDR2 LQKENI. Trimming took 2 bases from V and 0 from J, leaving 8 bases between them. This CDR3 comprises 15 residues. In DNA form, the CDR3 reads TGTGCCAGCTCACCAGCAGACAATAGCAATCAGCCCCAGCATTTT. Encoded protein: CASSPADNSNQPQHF.

A few counts support this clonotype. The chain combines TRBV20-1 with TRBJ2-3; 8 nucleotides agree with TRBD2. The V segment lost 6 bases and the J segment 0 bases; nucleotides outside the gene matches: 5. The germline V gene encodes CDR1 DFQATT and CDR2 SNEGSKA (reference sequence). This CDR3 has 14 residues. The CDR3 coding sequence is TGCAGTGCCATTAGCGGGACTAGCACAGATACGCAGTATTTT. As protein: CSAISGTSTDTQYF.

This sequence joins TRBV5-5 and TRBJ2-2, with 7 bases fitting TRBD2. V shed 2 bases and J 4 bases; nucleotides not matched to a gene: 5. Germline lookup yields CDR1 SGHKS and CDR2 YYEKEE (reference sequence). The CDR3 loop spans 15 amino acids. In DNA form, the CDR3 reads TGTGCCAGCAGCTTCTTACTAGCGTCCACCGGGGAGCTGTTTTTT. Residues: CASSFLLASTGELFF.

V usage is TRBV11-2 and J usage is TRBJ2-5; D is unresolved. CDR3 length equals 15 residues. Germline lookup yields CDR1 SGHAT and CDR2 FQNNGV. Trimming left V 3 bases short and J 5 bases short, with 16 bases between. CDR3: CASSLAEFSPETQYF. As DNA, the CDR3 is TGTGCCAGCAGCTTGGCGGAGTTTTCGCCCGAGACCCAGTACTTC.

The chain carries TRBV7-2 and TRBJ2-2; D may be TRBD2 (5 bases). This CDR3 is 17 amino acids long. In germline, CDR1 is SGHTA, CDR2 FQGNSA. The V end was cut by 0 bases, the J end by 0 bases, with 11 bases between. CDR3 sequence reads: CASSLASGTANTGELFF. The CDR3, as DNA: TGTGCCAGCAGCTTAGCGTCGGGAACGGCGAACACCGGGGAGCTGTTTTTT.

This sequence joins TRBV9 and TRBJ1-4; no firm D call. Germline V gives CDR1 SGDLS, CDR2 YYNGEE. V was clipped by 5 bases and J by 7 bases, with 18 bases between them. The CDR3 runs 15 residues. The CDR3 nucleotides read TGTGCCAGCAGTTTATCCGGAACGCGGGGTGAAAAACTGTTTTTT. Translating gives CASSLSGTRGEKLFF.

The chain has TRBV7-2 and TRBJ2-7, with TRBD2 identical over 10 bases. The CDR3 has 16 residues. Losses at the gene ends were 4 bases for V and 0 bases for J; bases not matched to a gene: 6. Germline V gene data show CDR1 as SGHTA and CDR2 as FQGNSA. This CDR3 is CASSSRLAGYSYEQYF. The CDR3 DNA reads TGTGCCAGCAGCTCACGACTAGCGGGCTACTCCTACGAGCAGTACTTC.

The chain couples TRBV7-9 to TRBJ2-6, with 7 bases aligning to TRBD1. Germline V lookup: CDR1 SEHNR, CDR2 FQNEAQ (reference sequence). The CDR3 consists of 19 residues. J was trimmed by 0 bases and V by 5 bases; bases with no gene match: 13. The CDR3 loop reads CASSLWYTGASSGANVLTF. CDR3 DNA sequence: TGTGCCAGCAGCCTATGGTACACAGGGGCCTCCTCTGGGGCCAACGTCCTGACTTTC. Full variable domain (rest looked up from reference TRBV7-9 and TRBJ2-6): DTGVSQNPRHKITKRGQNVTFRCDPISEHNRLYWYRQTLGQGPEFLTYFQNEAQLEKSRLLSDRFSAERPKGSFSTLEIQRTEQGDSAMYLCASSLWYTGASSGANVLTFGAGSRLTVL.

As to this clonotype: The junction departs from germline at one end; a sequencing error may be responsible. The chain couples TRBV5-4 to TRBJ1-1; possibly TRBD1 for D (6 bases). Germline V gives CDR1 SGHNT, CDR2 YYREEE (reference sequence). The CDR3 loop spans 16 amino acids. The CDR3 region has the DNA TGTGCCAGCGCACCTACAGGGCGCCATTTGAACACTGAAGCTTTCTTC. This encodes CASAPTGRHLNTEAFF.